This entry concerns a single T cell receptor beta chain. What it recognizes is unknown. The sample holds other DNA sequences that translate to the same CDR3. The data are from a study of shared clonotypes between healthy human individuals. General study results and limits: Non-shared clonotypes displayed generation probabilities falling below those of clonotypes present in all four donors.

Generated by immunoSEQ multiplex PCR, the TCRdb table keeps only in-frame clones and is missing some. Altogether 2,100,000 or so clones are present, nearly 97% being singletons, with the ten largest covering about 0.13%. Germline values: CDR1 SGDLS, CDR2 YYNGEE. The CDR3 contains 14 residues. The V segment lost 2 bases and the J segment 1 base; nucleotides outside the gene matches: 3. The chain employs TRBV9 and TRBJ2-7; 7 bases are a match to TRBD1. Material: naive CD4+ T cells sorted from blood. The subset was: CD45RA+ positively selected. This receptor was obtained from a man aged 18 to 29 in good health. The CDR3 sequence is CASSVTGTSYEQYF. The CDR3 region has the DNA TGTGCCAGCAGCGTGACAGGGACATCCTACGAGCAGTACTTC.